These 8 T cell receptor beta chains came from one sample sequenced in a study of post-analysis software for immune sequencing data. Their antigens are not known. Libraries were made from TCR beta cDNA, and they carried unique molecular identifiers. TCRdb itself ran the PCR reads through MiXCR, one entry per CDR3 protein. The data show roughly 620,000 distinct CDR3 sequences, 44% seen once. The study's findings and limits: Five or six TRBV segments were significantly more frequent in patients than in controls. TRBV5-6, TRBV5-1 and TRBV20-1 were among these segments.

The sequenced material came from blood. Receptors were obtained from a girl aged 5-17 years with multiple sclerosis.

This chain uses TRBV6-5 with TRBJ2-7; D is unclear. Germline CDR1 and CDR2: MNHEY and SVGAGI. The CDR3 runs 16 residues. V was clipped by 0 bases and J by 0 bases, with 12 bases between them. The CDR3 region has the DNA TGTGCCAGCAGTTACTCGAAACCACAGCTCTCCTACGAGCAGTACTTC. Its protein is CASSYSKPQLSYEQYF.

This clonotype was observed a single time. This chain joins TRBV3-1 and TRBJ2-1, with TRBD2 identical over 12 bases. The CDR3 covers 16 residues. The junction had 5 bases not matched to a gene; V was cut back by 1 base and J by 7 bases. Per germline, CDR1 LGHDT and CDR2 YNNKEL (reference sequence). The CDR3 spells CASSQVPSGRANEQFF. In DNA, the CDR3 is TGTGCCAGCAGCCAAGTCCCTAGCGGGAGGGCGAATGAGCAGTTCTTC.

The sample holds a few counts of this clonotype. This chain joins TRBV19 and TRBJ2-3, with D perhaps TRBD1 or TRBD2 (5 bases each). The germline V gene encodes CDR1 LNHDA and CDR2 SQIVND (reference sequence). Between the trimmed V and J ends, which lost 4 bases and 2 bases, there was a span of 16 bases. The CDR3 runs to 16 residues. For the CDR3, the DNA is TGTGCCAGTAGTACCTCCTCCGGGACCACCACAGATACGCAGTATTTT. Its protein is CASSTSSGTTTDTQYF.

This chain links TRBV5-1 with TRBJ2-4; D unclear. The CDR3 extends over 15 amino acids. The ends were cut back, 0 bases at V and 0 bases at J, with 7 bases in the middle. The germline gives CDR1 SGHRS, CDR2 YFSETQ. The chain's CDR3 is CASSLGNLAKNIQYF. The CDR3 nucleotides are TGCGCCAGCAGCTTGGGGAACTTAGCCAAAAACATTCAGTACTTC.

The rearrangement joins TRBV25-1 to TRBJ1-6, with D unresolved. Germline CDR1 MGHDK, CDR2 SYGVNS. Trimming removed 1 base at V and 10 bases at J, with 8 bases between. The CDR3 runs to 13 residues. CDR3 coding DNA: TGTGCCAGCAGTGAATCCTCTAACTCACCCCTCCACTTT. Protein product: CASSESSNSPLHF.

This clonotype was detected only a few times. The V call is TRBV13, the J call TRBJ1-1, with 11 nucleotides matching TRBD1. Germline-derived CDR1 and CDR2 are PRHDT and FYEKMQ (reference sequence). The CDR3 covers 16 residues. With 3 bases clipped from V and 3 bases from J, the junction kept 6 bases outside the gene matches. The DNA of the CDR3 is TGTGCCAGCAGCTTCGGGACAGGGGGACGGGACACTGAAGCTTTCTTT. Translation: CASSFGTGGRDTEAFF.

The CDR3 bases are TGTGCCAGCAGCAGGAAACAGGGGGCAGGCACAGATACGCAGTATTTT. Translating gives CASSRKQGAGTDTQYF. The gene calls are TRBV7-8 and TRBJ2-3; 9 bases map to TRBD1. Germline CDR1 is SGHVS and CDR2 is FQNEAQ. The CDR3 spans 16 residues. Trimming removed 5 bases from V and 1 base from J; junction bases left unmatched: 7.

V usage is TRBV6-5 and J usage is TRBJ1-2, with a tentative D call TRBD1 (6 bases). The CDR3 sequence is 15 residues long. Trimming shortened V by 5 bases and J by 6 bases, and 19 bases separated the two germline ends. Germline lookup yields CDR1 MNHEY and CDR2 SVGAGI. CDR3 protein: CASSTPDSRYDGYTF. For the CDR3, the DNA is TGTGCCAGCAGTACCCCGGACAGCCGTTATGATGGCTACACCTTC.